The 29 T cell receptor beta chains below were found in one sample sequenced in a study of T cell responses to AZD1222 COVID-19 vaccine. Produced via immunoSEQ multiplex PCR; TCRdb's table is partial and in-frame only. The profile covers 100,000 to 150,000 clones, with about 88% appearing a single time and roughly 4% taken by the ten largest. The material sequenced was peripheral blood, taken on day 0 of AZD1222 vaccination. The origin of the receptors is an adult in good health.

In its sample, this clone was seen once. V and J are TRBV4-3 and TRBJ2-3, with 8 bases fitting TRBD1. The V gene's germline CDR1 is LGHNA and CDR2 YSLEER. This CDR3 contains 17 residues. With V trimmed by 1 base and J by 4 bases, 10 bases remained unmatched. CDR3 nucleotide sequence: TGCGCCAGCAGCCAAGGCGTGACAGGGGATGGGGCAGATACGCAGTATTTT. Translated, it gives CASSQGVTGDGADTQYF.

The chain carries TRBV4-3 and TRBJ1-3; D is undetermined. The CDR3 length is 13 residues. Germline loops: CDR1 LGHNA, CDR2 YSLEER. Trimming shortened V by 0 bases and J by 9 bases, and 9 bases separated the two germline ends. Here the CDR3 reads CASSQDPESTIYF. CDR3 coding DNA: TGCGCCAGCAGCCAAGATCCCGAAAGCACCATATATTTT.

CDR3 amino acids: CASSLRRGTSYEQYF. The CDR3 DNA follows: TGTGCCAGCAGCCTCCGCCGGGGGACCTCCTACGAGCAGTACTTC. The rearrangement uses TRBV7-8 and TRBJ2-7, with D perhaps matching TRBD2 (6 bases). Trimming removed 5 bases from V and 0 bases from J, with 14 bases in between. Germline V gene sequence: CDR1 SGHVS, CDR2 FQNEAQ. The CDR3 contains 15 residues.

A single count supports this clone. This rearrangement joins TRBV19 to TRBJ1-2, with TRBD1 identical over 8 bases. J was trimmed by 8 bases and V by 6 bases; bases with no gene match: 14. CDR3 length equals 15 residues. Germline V gene sequence: CDR1 LNHDA, CDR2 SQIVND (reference sequence). CDR3 nucleotide sequence: TGTGCCAGTAGCCCAACCCAGGGGGCTCCCTTAGGCTACACCTTC. It is translated as CASSPTQGAPLGYTF.

The chain couples TRBV7-2 to TRBJ2-7, with no clear D. Trimming stripped 1 base from V and 1 base from J, with 11 bases between. The CDR3 consists of 15 residues. The germline CDR1 and CDR2 sequences are SGHTA and FQGNSA. CDR3 region: CASSLVPGLSYEQYF. The CDR3, as DNA: TGTGCCAGCAGCTTAGTCCCGGGTCTGTCCTACGAGCAGTACTTC.

The V and J genes are TRBV6-1 and TRBJ2-7, with TRBD1 matching over 8 bases. The CDR3 spans 17 residues. V lost 4 bases to trimming and J lost 0 bases; unmatched junction nucleotides: 11. Germline loops: CDR1 MNHNS, CDR2 SASEGT. As DNA, the CDR3 is TGTGCCAGCAGTGGTTCTCCCCGGGACAGGAGCTCCTACGAGCAGTACTTC. Translated: CASSGSPRDRSSYEQYF.

This chain links TRBV12-3 or TRBV12-4 with TRBJ1-3, with D perhaps matching TRBD1 (5 bases). With 8 bases removed from V and 9 bases from J, the gap between germline ends came to 17 bases. The CDR3 extends over 13 amino acids. CDR3 residues: CASGRGMGGTIYF. The CDR3 DNA is TGTGCCAGCGGGCGGGGCATGGGAGGCACCATATATTTT.

The chain has TRBV10-3 and TRBJ1-2, with 7 bases lining up with TRBD1. The V gene's germline CDR1 is ENHRY and CDR2 SYGVKD. Trimming removed 0 bases from V and 8 bases from J; junction bases left unmatched: 9. The CDR3 covers 15 residues. CDR3 DNA: TGTGCCATCAGTGAGTCGGAGGGGGCAGCGGGAGGCTACACCTTC. Translating it yields CAISESEGAAGGYTF.

CDR3 amino acids: CSADFDRAHQPQHF. The CDR3 DNA reads TGCAGCGCGGACTTTGACAGGGCCCATCAGCCCCAGCATTTT. This chain connects TRBV29-1 to TRBJ1-5; 7 bases agree with TRBD1. There are 14 residues in the CDR3. Germline V CDR1 and CDR2: SQVTM, ANQGSEA. The J segment lost 5 bases and the V segment lost 7 bases, leaving 11 bases of the junction unmatched.

This chain links TRBV10-3 with TRBJ2-2, with D maybe TRBD2 (6 bases). This CDR3 is built from 14 residues. With 3 bases removed from V and 3 bases from J, the gap between germline ends came to 8 bases. Germline V lookup: CDR1 ENHRY, CDR2 SYGVKD. For the CDR3, the DNA is TGTGCCATCAGTGATCGGGAGTACACCGGGGAGCTGTTTTTT. As protein: CAISDREYTGELFF.

The chain carries TRBV18 and TRBJ1-1; 7 bases are a match to TRBD1. The trim removed 4 bases at V and 4 bases at J, leaving 3 bases unmatched. Germline values: CDR1 KGHSH, CDR2 LQKENI. The CDR3 is made up of 13 amino acids. The CDR3 reads CASSLDRATEAFF. In DNA, the CDR3 is TGTGCCAGCTCACTTGACAGGGCCACTGAAGCTTTCTTT.

The rearrangement joins TRBV6-5 to TRBJ1-3; D remains unclear. The CDR3 sequence is 16 residues long. Germline-derived CDR1 and CDR2 are MNHEY and SVGAGI. Trimming stripped 2 bases from V and 1 base from J, with 12 bases between. The CDR3 DNA is TGTGCCAGCAGTTACGACGGCGCCCGATCTGGAAACACCATATATTTT. It specifies CASSYDGARSGNTIYF.

The rearrangement uses TRBV19 and TRBJ1-5; D possibly corresponds to TRBD1 (6 bases). This CDR3 region has 17 residues. V dropped 0 bases and J dropped 5 bases, with 17 bases sitting between them. Germline lookup yields CDR1 LNHDA and CDR2 SQIVND (reference sequence). The CDR3 here is CASSIDGTYPTYQPQHF. CDR3 DNA sequence: TGTGCCAGTAGTATAGATGGGACATATCCCACCTATCAGCCCCAGCATTTT.

This clone appeared a single time. The junction does not match germline at one end; this may be a read error. The sample carries other DNA sequences with the same CDR3. V gene TRBV28 combines with J gene TRBJ2-1; the match to TRBD1 covers 9 bases. CDR1 is MDHEN and CDR2 is SYDVKM in the germline V gene. CDR3 size: 20 residues. CDR3 nucleotide sequence: TGTGCTAGCAGTTTCCCCGGGACAGGGAGGCCACGATCCTCCTACAATGAGCAGTTCTTC. Protein product: CASSFPGTGRPRSSYNEQFF.

The count of this clone is one. The genes are TRBV11-3 and TRBJ2-4; weak D call: TRBD1 (5 bases). The germline V gene encodes CDR1 SGHNT and CDR2 YENEEA. The V end was cut by 3 bases, the J end by 4 bases, with 7 bases between. The CDR3 extends over 13 amino acids. In nucleotides, the CDR3 is TGTGCCAGCAGCTTTGACAGTAAAAACATTCAGTACTTC. It codes for CASSFDSKNIQYF.

This clone occurred once. This chain connects TRBV6-1 to TRBJ2-7; 12 bases are shared with TRBD2. CDR1 and CDR2 from the germline V gene are MNHNS and SASEGT. The CDR3 runs to 14 residues. V trimming: 5 bases; J trimming: 6 bases; junction bases outside the gene matches: 5. CDR3 coding DNA: TGTGCCAGCAGTTATCCGGGACTAGCGGGCGAGCAGTACTTC. This codes for CASSYPGLAGEQYF.

The V gene is TRBV28, the J gene TRBJ2-3; unclear D gene. There are 17 residues in the CDR3. Germline V gene lookup returns CDR1 MDHEN and CDR2 SYDVKM. V shed 5 bases and J shed 1 base, with 19 bases lying between them. The CDR3 sequence: CASSPFGQRLRTDTQYF. CDR3 coding DNA: TGTGCCAGCAGTCCCTTTGGGCAGCGCCTCCGCACAGATACGCAGTATTTT.

This clone was seen a handful of times. The chain recombines TRBV6-1 with TRBJ2-7; D unresolved. The germline V gene encodes CDR1 MNHNS and CDR2 SASEGT. Trimming pared 6 bases from V and 3 bases from J, leaving 6 bases between. This CDR3 spans 11 amino acids. The CDR3 DNA reads as TGTGCCAGCAGCCCCCGCTACGAGCAGTACTTC. Amino acids: CASSPRYEQYF.

V usage is TRBV5-5 and J usage is TRBJ2-7; 8 positions agree with TRBD1. Germline CDR1 reads SGHKS; CDR2 reads YYEKEE (reference sequence). The J segment lost 5 bases and the V segment lost 0 bases, leaving 7 bases of the junction unmatched. This CDR3 has 15 residues. Here the CDR3 DNA reads TGTGCCAGCAGCTTGGCAGGACAGGGTATCCACGAGCAGTACTTC. It codes for CASSLAGQGIHEQYF.

This clone was observed a few times. The chain links TRBV6-2 or TRBV6-3 to TRBJ2-4; 11 bases map to TRBD2. In germline, CDR1 is MNHEY, CDR2 SVGEGT. This CDR3 spans 18 amino acids. The ends lost 6 bases at V and 3 bases at J; junction bases unmatched: 13. The CDR3 sequence is CASSPAILAGADKNIQYF. In DNA, the CDR3 is TGTGCCAGCAGCCCCGCTATACTAGCGGGAGCCGACAAAAACATTCAGTACTTC.

This sequence joins TRBV19 and TRBJ1-1, with D perhaps TRBD1 (5 bases). Germline V gives CDR1 LNHDA, CDR2 SQIVND (reference sequence). V was clipped by 6 bases and J by 1 base, with 9 bases between them. CDR3 length equals 13 residues. The CDR3: CASRDQGNTEAFF. CDR3 in DNA: TGTGCCAGTAGAGATCAGGGGAACACTGAAGCTTTCTTT.

As concerns this clone: Other DNA variants within this sample encode the same CDR3. The chain carries TRBV2 and TRBJ2-1, with D perhaps TRBD2 (6 bases). Trimming cost V 1 base and J 0 bases, with 7 bases left between them. The CDR3 extends over 15 amino acids. CDR1 and CDR2 (germline): SNHLY, FYNNEI. This CDR3 reads CASSEDGSSYNEQFF. The CDR3 DNA reads as TGTGCCAGCAGTGAAGACGGGAGCTCCTACAATGAGCAGTTCTTC.

The rearrangement uses TRBV15 and TRBJ1-5; D gene ambiguous. V shed 0 bases and J shed 7 bases, with 4 bases lying between them. This CDR3 has 12 residues. Germline CDR1 is LNHNV and CDR2 is YYDKDF (reference sequence). DNA for the CDR3: TGTGCCACCAGCAGAGATGCGCAGCCCCAGCATTTT. It specifies CATSRDAQPQHF.

The V and J genes are TRBV6-4 and TRBJ1-1, with TRBD1 as a possible D gene (5 bases). V was pared by 3 bases and J by 1 base, with 9 bases between. Germline V gene sequence: CDR1 MRHNA, CDR2 SNTAGT. The CDR3 extends over 14 amino acids. CDR3 amino acids: CASSDYGGNTEAFF. The CDR3 DNA is TGTGCCAGCAGTGATTACGGGGGGAACACTGAAGCTTTCTTT.

The V gene is TRBV23-1, the J gene TRBJ2-5; D not certain. TRBV23-1 has ORF status, its function being uncertain. This CDR3 is built from 15 residues. V lost 8 bases and J 1 base, leaving 17 bases between the germline ends. CDR3 sequence: CASQIPPGLQETQYF. Here the CDR3 DNA reads TGCGCCAGCCAGATCCCTCCGGGCCTCCAAGAGACCCAGTACTTC.

This chain joins TRBV2 and TRBJ2-7; 7 nucleotides line up with TRBD1. J gave up 7 bases and V 7 bases, and 10 bases lay outside the gene matches. This CDR3 has 13 amino acids. CDR1 is SNHLY and CDR2 is FYNNEI in the germline V gene. As DNA, the CDR3 is TGTGCCAGCACGGTAGGGGGCCTATATGAGCAGTACTTC. Encoded protein: CASTVGGLYEQYF.

The chain employs TRBV30 and TRBJ2-7, with D perhaps matching TRBD1 (5 bases). Trimming cost V 3 bases and J 0 bases, with 15 bases left between them. CDR3 size: 15 residues. The V gene's germline CDR1 is GTSNPN and CDR2 SVGIG (reference sequence). CDR3 residues: CAWSPATASSYEQYF. The CDR3 DNA follows: TGTGCCTGGAGCCCAGCGACAGCGAGCTCCTACGAGCAGTACTTC.

This clone was counted a single time. The rearrangement links TRBV6-5 to TRBJ1-1; D might be TRBD1 (5 bases). There are 14 residues in the CDR3. V dropped 10 bases and J dropped 0 bases, with 15 bases sitting between them. The V gene's germline CDR1 is MNHEY and CDR2 SVGAGI. CDR3 bases: TGTGCCATCCTCCCCGGGGGGGTGAACACTGAAGCTTTCTTT. The encoded protein is CAILPGGVNTEAFF.

The gene calls are TRBV29-1 and TRBJ1-2, with TRBD1 identical over 9 bases. V trimming: 6 bases; J trimming: 8 bases; junction bases outside the gene matches: 10. CDR3 length: 13 amino acids. CDR1 is SQVTM, CDR2 ANQGSEA, per germline. The CDR3 sequence is CSVDRGGVGGYTF. In nucleotides, the CDR3 is TGCAGCGTGGACAGGGGAGGAGTAGGCGGCTACACCTTC.